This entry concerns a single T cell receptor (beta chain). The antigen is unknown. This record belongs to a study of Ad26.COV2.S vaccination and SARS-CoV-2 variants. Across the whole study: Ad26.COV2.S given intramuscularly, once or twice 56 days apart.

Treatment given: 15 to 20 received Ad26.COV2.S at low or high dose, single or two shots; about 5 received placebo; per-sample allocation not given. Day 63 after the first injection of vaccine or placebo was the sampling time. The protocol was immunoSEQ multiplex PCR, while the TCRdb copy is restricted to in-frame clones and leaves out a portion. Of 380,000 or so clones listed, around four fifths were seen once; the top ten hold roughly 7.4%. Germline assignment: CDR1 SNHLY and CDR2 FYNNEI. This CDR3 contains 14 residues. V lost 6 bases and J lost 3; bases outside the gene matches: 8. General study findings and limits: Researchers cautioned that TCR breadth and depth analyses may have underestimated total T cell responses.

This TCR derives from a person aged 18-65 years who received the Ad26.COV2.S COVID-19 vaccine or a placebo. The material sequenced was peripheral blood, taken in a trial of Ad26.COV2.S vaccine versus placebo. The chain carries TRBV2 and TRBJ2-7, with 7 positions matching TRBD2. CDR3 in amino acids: CASRATGGGYEQYF. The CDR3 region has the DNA TGTGCCAGCAGGGCCACTGGCGGGGGCTACGAGCAGTACTTC.